These 26 T cell receptor delta chains were all obtained from the same sample, sequenced in a study of gamma-delta chains in newborns, infants, children. TCRdb reanalysed the reads via CATT. The data show about 4,100 delta-chain clones, 0.5% to 0.6% seen once. The sample consisted of blood. The source is a child who was a newborn, infant or young child, either healthy, febrile or measles-vaccinated (not recorded which).

A few counts support this clone. TCRdb's protein for this DNA is that of a much larger clone and differs from the translation at residue 3, likely a read error; the protein shown is the DNA translation. J is TRDJ3 and V is TRDV2, with 9 nucleotides matching TRDD3. The CDR3 has 18 residues. Germline V lookup: CDR1 GEAIGNYY, CDR2 EKD. The chain's CDR3 is CAGDLLGDDSWDTRQMFF. CDR3 coding DNA: TGTGCCGGTGACCTACTGGGGGACGACTCCTGGGACACCCGACAGATGTTTTTC.

This clone was detected only a few times. TCRdb attributes to this sequence the protein of a much larger clone, which differs from the DNA translation at residue 5; a read error is likely, and the protein displayed is translated from the DNA. The genes are TRAV29/DV5 and TRDJ2; 9 bases align to TRDD2. The J segment lost 7 bases and the V segment lost 1 base, leaving 14 bases of the junction unmatched. This CDR3 is built from 17 residues. Germline V gene sequence: CDR1 NSMFDY, CDR2 ISSIKDK. The CDR3 sequence is CAASHLPTGGGRAQLFF. The CDR3 DNA reads as TGTGCAGCAAGCCACCTTCCTACGGGTGGGGGACGAGCACAACTCTTCTTT.

The sample holds a few counts of this clone. This DNA translates differently at residue 4 from the TCRdb protein, which is that of a much larger clone; a read error is likely, and the protein shown is the DNA's own translation. This chain uses TRDV2 with TRDJ1; 10 bases line up with TRDD3. The CDR3 has 17 amino acids. The ends lost 5 bases at V and 0 bases at J; junction bases unmatched: 11. CDR1 GEAIGNYY and CDR2 EKD come from the germline V gene. Here the CDR3 reads CACGTLSTGGYTDKLIF. The CDR3 nucleotides are TGTGCCTGTGGCACGCTCAGTACTGGGGGATACACCGATAAACTCATCTTT.

This clone was seen more than once but under ten times. A far bigger clonotype differs at one base, so this is likely a read error. Within the sample, other DNA sequences also encode this same CDR3. This sequence joins TRDV2 and TRDJ1; 7 bases are shared with TRDD3. Germline V gives CDR1 GEAIGNYY, CDR2 EKD. This CDR3 has 13 amino acids. The CDR3 spells CACDTGGSDKLIF. The CDR3 DNA is TGTGCCTGTGACACGGGGGGATCCGATAAACTCATATTT.

Regarding this clone: The TCRdb protein, from a much larger clone, departs from this DNA's translation at residue 5, likely by read error; the protein shown derives from the DNA. V is TRDV2 and J is TRDJ2; D might be TRDD3 (6 bases). V gave up 3 bases and J gave up 4 bases, with 11 bases separating them. The CDR3 extends over 14 amino acids. From germline, CDR1 is GEAIGNYY and CDR2 EKD. Here the CDR3 reads CACDAWGATAQLFF. CDR3 sequence (DNA): TGTGCCTGTGACGCGTGGGGGGCGACAGCACAACTCTTCTTT.

This clone appeared a few times. TCRdb assigns this DNA the protein of a much larger clone, which departs from its translation at residue 3; this likely reflects a read error, and the protein shown comes from translating the DNA. The DNA of the CDR3 is TGTGCCCGTGACACGGTGGAGGTGGGGGGCCATTTGACAGCACAACTCTTCTTT. Amino acids: CARDTVEVGGHLTAQLFF. V and J are TRDV2 and TRDJ2; tentative D call: TRDD3 (6 bases). The CDR3 length is 18 residues. Per the germline V gene, CDR1 is GEAIGNYY and CDR2 is EKD.

This clone was seen a few times. TCRdb attributes to this sequence the protein of a much larger clone, which differs from the DNA translation at residue 13; a read error is likely, and the protein displayed is translated from the DNA. This sequence joins TRDV2 and TRDJ3; 8 positions agree with TRDD3. The V gene's germline CDR1 is GEAIGNYY and CDR2 EKD. The CDR3 is made up of 18 amino acids. CDR3 nucleotide sequence: TGTGCCTGTGACACCTGGGGGATCGACTCCTGGGACATCCGACAGATGTTTTTC. Encoded protein: CACDTWGIDSWDIRQMFF.

The chain joins TRDV2 to TRDJ3; 9 nucleotides agree with TRDD3. This CDR3 contains 19 residues. V shed 1 base and J 1 base; nucleotides not matched to a gene: 7. The V gene's germline CDR1 is GEAIGNYY and CDR2 EKD. The CDR3 nucleotides read TGTGCCTGTGACACTCGGGGATACGGGACGTCCTGGGACACCCGACAGATGTTTTTC. Translated, it gives CACDTRGYGTSWDTRQMFF.

Note on this clone: The translation of this DNA and the TCRdb protein of a much larger clone differ at residue 9, probably owing to a read error; the protein shown here is translated from the DNA. The rearrangement joins TRDV2 to TRDJ3; 11 bases match TRDD3. With 7 bases clipped from V and 4 bases from J, the junction kept 11 bases outside the gene matches. The germline V gene encodes CDR1 GEAIGNYY and CDR2 EKD. CDR3 size: 18 residues. The DNA of the CDR3 is TGTGCCTGCGACGTACTGGGGGATATGGAGTGGGACACCCGACAGATGTTTTTC. This gives the protein CACDVLGDMEWDTRQMFF.

As concerns this clone: The protein TCRdb gives is from a much larger clone and does not agree with this DNA's translation at residue 10, likely a read error; the protein shown here comes from the DNA. The rearrangement uses TRDV2 and TRDJ3; D gene ambiguous. This CDR3 contains 19 residues. Germline V gives CDR1 GEAIGNYY, CDR2 EKD. Trimming stripped 0 bases from V and 0 bases from J, with 14 bases between. The CDR3 sequence: CACDTGTAYASWDTRQMFF. CDR3 DNA sequence: TGTGCCTGTGACACCGGAACTGCTTATGCCTCCTGGGACACCCGACAGATGTTTTTC.

This clone was picked up a small number of times. A much more abundant neighbour one base away suggests this may be a read error. The chain uses TRDV2 and TRDJ2; 12 positions match TRDD3. The germline CDR1 and CDR2 sequences are GEAIGNYY and EKD. There are 21 residues in the CDR3. In DNA, the CDR3 is TGTGCCTGTGACACTGTTGGTACTGGGGGATACTTTCAAGCTTTGAAAGCACAACTCTTCTTT. The encoded protein is CACDTVGTGGYFQALKAQLFF.

A remark on this clone: TCRdb records a much larger clone's protein for this DNA, with a difference at residue 17 that likely arises from a read error; the protein given is the translation of the DNA. This rearrangement joins TRDV2 to TRDJ3; weak D call: TRDD3 (5 bases). The CDR3 is 19 amino acids. Germline-derived CDR1 and CDR2 are GEAIGNYY and EKD. CDR3 DNA sequence: TGTGCCTGTGACACTAGGATTCCCCTTAGCTCCTGGGACACCCGACAGACGTTTTTC. It codes for CACDTRIPLSSWDTRQTFF.

This clone was seen a few times. TCRdb's entry gives the protein of a much larger clone, which mismatches this DNA's translation at residue 11, likely from a read error; the protein reported here is translated from the DNA. The rearrangement joins TRDV2 to TRDJ3, with 12 nucleotides matching TRDD3. The length of the CDR3 is 19 residues. V shed 4 bases and J 2 bases; nucleotides not matched to a gene: 8. Germline lookup yields CDR1 GEAIGNYY and CDR2 EKD. The CDR3 nucleotides are TGTGCCTGTGAACCACTGGGGGATACTATCCCCTGGGACACCCGACAGATGTTTTTC. The encoded protein is CACEPLGDTIPWDTRQMFF.

This clone was counted ten times or more. The sample carries other DNA sequences with the same CDR3. The rearrangement uses TRDV2 and TRDJ3; 7 nucleotides align to TRDD3. Germline-derived CDR1 and CDR2 are GEAIGNYY and EKD. The J segment lost 0 bases and the V segment lost 3 bases, leaving 4 bases of the junction unmatched. There are 17 residues in the CDR3. The DNA of the CDR3 is TGTGCCTGTGACGCCGCTGGGGGCTCCTGGGACACCCGACAGATGTTTTTC. Its translation: CACDAAGGSWDTRQMFF.

A few counts support this clone. The amino acid sequence in TCRdb belongs to a much larger clone and departs from this DNA's translation at residue 6, likely a sequencing read error; the sequence shown is translated from the DNA. The J gene is TRDJ3, the V gene TRDV2; maybe TRDD3 (6 bases). CDR1 is GEAIGNYY and CDR2 is EKD in the germline V gene. The CDR3 consists of 18 residues. The V and J ends lost 1 base and 2 bases respectively, with 14 bases between them. The CDR3 is CACDTWDRGTWDTRQMFF. The CDR3 DNA is TGTGCCTGTGACACGTGGGATAGGGGAACCTGGGACACCCGACAGATGTTTTTC.

About this clone: A far larger clone is a single base away, which makes a read error likely. Other DNA sequences of this sample code for an identical CDR3. V usage is TRDV2 and J usage is TRDJ2; D is perhaps TRDD3 (6 bases). The CDR3 has 16 amino acids. Germline lookup yields CDR1 GEAIGNYY and CDR2 EKD. The V gene lost 0 bases and the J gene lost 0 bases, with 10 bases spanning the gap. CDR3 amino acids: CACDTVGVALTAQLFF. CDR3 DNA sequence: TGTGCCTGTGACACCGTGGGGGTCGCTTTGACAGCACAACTCTTCTTT.

About this clone: Translating the DNA gives a protein that differs from the TCRdb entry at residue 4; the protein shown here is that DNA translation. The chain is built from TRDV2 and TRDJ3; D perhaps matches TRDD3 (6 bases). V was pared by 6 bases and J by 0 bases, with 17 bases between. The V gene's germline CDR1 is GEAIGNYY and CDR2 EKD. The CDR3 is 18 residues long. The CDR3 is CACLGITGSSWDTRQMFF. CDR3 bases: TGTGCCTGTTTGGGCATTACTGGGAGCTCCTGGGACACCCGACAGATGTTTTTC.

In this sample, this clone turned up a few times. With only one base between it and a far larger clone, this is likely a read error. This CDR3 is also generated by other DNA sequences in the sample. The V call is TRDV2, the J call TRDJ3; 9 nucleotides match TRDD3. The CDR3 loop spans 17 amino acids. J gave up 4 bases and V 0 bases, and 3 bases lay outside the gene matches. CDR1 GEAIGNYY and CDR2 EKD come from the germline V gene. CDR3 coding DNA: TGTGCCTGTGACACCTGGGGGATATCATGGGACACCCGACAGATGTTTTTC. Encoded protein: CACDTWGISWDTRQMFF.

In regard to this clone: A far larger clone is just one base off, so this is likely a read error. Additional DNA sequences in this sample encode the identical CDR3. The chain combines TRDV2 with TRDJ3, with D maybe TRDD3 (6 bases). V was clipped by 3 bases and J by 0 bases, with 20 bases between them. This CDR3 spans 20 amino acids. In germline, CDR1 is GEAIGNYY, CDR2 EKD. This chain's CDR3 is CACDSVHLGTYSWDTRQMFF. The CDR3 DNA follows: TGTGCCTGTGACTCCGTGCATCTGGGGACTTACTCCTGGGACACCCGACAGATGTTTTTC.

This clone came up a few times. This DNA's translation and the protein TCRdb lists, from a much larger clone, do not match at residue 9, likely due to a read error; the protein shown is translated from the DNA. The sample carries other DNA sequences with the same CDR3. CDR3 DNA sequence: TGTGCCTGTGACACCTGGGATACTGGCTCCTGGGACACCCGACAGATGTTTTTC. Its protein is CACDTWDTGSWDTRQMFF. The chain uses TRDV2 and TRDJ3; 7 nucleotides align to TRDD3. The length of the CDR3 is 18 residues. V gave up 0 bases and J gave up 0 bases; unmatched junction bases: 4. Per germline, CDR1 GEAIGNYY and CDR2 EKD.

This clone was detected a few times. The mismatch at residue 15 between this DNA's translation and the TCRdb protein of a much larger clone likely reflects a read error; the protein shown is translated from the DNA. The gene calls are TRDV2 and TRDJ3, with 9 bases identical to TRDD3. Germline CDR1 GEAIGNYY, CDR2 EKD. This CDR3 is built from 20 residues. This CDR3 is CACDTVLGDPSSWDARQMFF. The CDR3 region has the DNA TGTGCCTGTGACACGGTACTGGGGGACCCTAGCTCCTGGGACGCCCGACAGATGTTTTTC.

Relative to its sample, this clone is large. The same CDR3 also results from other DNA sequences found in this sample. The CDR3 DNA sequence: TGTGCCTGTGACACGGGGATACGCTGGGACACCCGACAGATGTTTTTC. It yields the protein CACDTGIRWDTRQMFF. The chain has TRDV2 and TRDJ3, with 9 bases that match TRDD3. The V segment lost 1 base and the J segment 3 bases; nucleotides outside the gene matches: 0. There are 16 residues in the CDR3. CDR1 is GEAIGNYY, CDR2 EKD, per germline.

A note on this clone: The protein that TCRdb holds for this DNA derives from a much larger clone and differs from the translated DNA at residue 9, which likely indicates a read error; the protein shown here is translated from the DNA. This chain joins TRDV2 and TRDJ3; 8 nucleotides align to TRDD3. The CDR3 is 18 amino acids. V was pared by 0 bases and J by 1 base, with 4 bases of the junction left unmatched. Germline CDR1 GEAIGNYY, CDR2 EKD. In nucleotides, the CDR3 is TGTGCCTGTGACACCTTGGGGGATCGGTCCTGGGACACCCGACAGATGTTTTTC. It codes for CACDTLGDRSWDTRQMFF.

This clone was counted between two and nine times. TCRdb records a much larger clone's protein for this DNA, with a difference at residue 7 that likely arises from a read error; the protein given is the translation of the DNA. V gene TRDV2 combines with J gene TRDJ2, with a possible D match to TRDD3 (5 bases). The CDR3 runs 14 residues. V was trimmed by 2 bases and J by 5 bases, leaving 11 bases between them. CDR1 GEAIGNYY and CDR2 EKD come from the germline V gene. CDR3 bases: TGTGCCTGTGACATACTGGAGGATACAGCACAACTCTTCTTT. It codes for CACDILEDTAQLFF.

This clone was counted only a few times. This may be a read error, as it is one base from a much larger clone. Other DNA sequences within the sample encode an identical CDR3. The genes are TRDV2 and TRDJ3; perhaps TRDD3 as D (5 bases). Germline CDR1 GEAIGNYY, CDR2 EKD. CDR3 length equals 18 residues. Written as DNA, the CDR3 is TGTGCCTGTGACACCGGGATGCCATTCTCCTGGGACACCCGACAGATGTTCTTC. Encoded protein: CACDTGMPFSWDTRQMFF.

On this clone: For this DNA, TCRdb reports the protein of a much larger clone, which diverges at residue 13, most likely from a read error; the protein presented here is translated directly from the DNA. The chain recombines TRDV2 with TRDJ2; TRDD3 agrees at 9 bases. The germline CDR1 and CDR2 sequences are GEAIGNYY and EKD. The CDR3 loop spans 15 amino acids. The CDR3: CACDILGDLTAQPFF. The CDR3 DNA sequence: TGTGCCTGTGACATACTGGGGGACCTGACAGCACAACCCTTCTTT.